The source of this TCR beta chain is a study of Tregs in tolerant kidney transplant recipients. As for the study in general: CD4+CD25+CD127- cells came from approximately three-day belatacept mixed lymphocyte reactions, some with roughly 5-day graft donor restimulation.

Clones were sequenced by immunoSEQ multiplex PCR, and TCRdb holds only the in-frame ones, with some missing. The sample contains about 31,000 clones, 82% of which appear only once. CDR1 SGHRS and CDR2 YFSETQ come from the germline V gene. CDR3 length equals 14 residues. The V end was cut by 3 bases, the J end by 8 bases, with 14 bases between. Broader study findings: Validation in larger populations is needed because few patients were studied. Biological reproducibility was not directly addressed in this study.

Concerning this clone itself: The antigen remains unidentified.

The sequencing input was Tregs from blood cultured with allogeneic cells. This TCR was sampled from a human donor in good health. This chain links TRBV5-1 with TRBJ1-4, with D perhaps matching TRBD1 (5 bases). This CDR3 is CASSSGTEYEKLFF. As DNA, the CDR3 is TGCGCCAGCAGCTCCGGGACCGAATACGAAAAACTGTTTTTT. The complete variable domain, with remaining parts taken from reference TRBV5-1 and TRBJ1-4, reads KAGVTQTPRYLIKTRGQQVTLSCSPISGHRSVSWYQQTPGQGLQFLFEYFSETQRNKGNFPGRFSGRQFSNSRSEMNVSTLELGDSALYLCASSSGTEYEKLFFGSGTQLSVL.